Sequencing of this T cell receptor (beta chain) was carried out in a study of blood T cell repertoires in COVID-19. Study in general: Acute and convalescent COVID-19 samples came from the United States, Italy and Spain. Sources were T cells, B-cell-depleted T cells, or PBMCs; the material itself was cDNA or gDNA.

Measured with immunoSEQ multiplex PCR; TCRdb has only the in-frame clones, and not every one. Here the sample spans about 78,000 clones, under 80% being singletons. The CDR3 is 18 residues long. Germline V CDR1 and CDR2: LGHDT, YNNKEL (reference sequence). V lost 3 bases and J lost 8, with 23 bases in between. Sequenced sample: peripheral blood. The clonotype originates from a human donor in a cohort sampled during active COVID-19. This chain joins TRBV3-1 (or the pseudogene TRBV3-2) and TRBJ1-6; no clear D gene. The CDR3 DNA follows: TGTGCCAGCAGCCAGCCGAAGTCTTGGAGGGCAGTCGATTCACCCCTCCACTTT. It yields the protein CASSQPKSWRAVDSPLHF.